This T cell receptor beta chain was obtained from a study of T cells in pancreatic ductal adenocarcinoma. Findings and limits, study-wide: Tumor samples had fewer productive templates and 7.5 to 9.5-fold fewer unique clonotypes than blood. Blood clonality (roughly 0.075) did not differ significantly from tumor (about 0.11). The resected pancreatic cancer cohort was biased toward the minority with early-stage disease. Comparisons of tumor and blood clonality may show falsely lower tumor diversity.

The protocol was immunoSEQ multiplex PCR, while the TCRdb copy is restricted to in-frame clones and leaves out a portion. The sample lists around 31,000 clones, roughly 92% occurring once. As to this clone: Its matching antigen is unknown.

No neoadjuvant therapy was given to the selected pancreatic ductal adenocarcinoma patients before their surgery. The CDR3 extends over 12 amino acids. With 6 bases clipped from V and 7 bases from J, the junction kept 6 bases outside the gene matches. Per the germline V gene, CDR1 is SQVTM and CDR2 is ANQGSEA. The sample comprised PBMCs. This chain uses TRBV29-1 with TRBJ1-1, with 9 bases matching TRBD1. This TCR was recovered from a human donor with pancreatic ductal adenocarcinoma. The CDR3 is CSVRQGGSEAFF. In DNA, the CDR3 is TGCAGCGTCCGACAGGGGGGAAGTGAAGCTTTCTTT.